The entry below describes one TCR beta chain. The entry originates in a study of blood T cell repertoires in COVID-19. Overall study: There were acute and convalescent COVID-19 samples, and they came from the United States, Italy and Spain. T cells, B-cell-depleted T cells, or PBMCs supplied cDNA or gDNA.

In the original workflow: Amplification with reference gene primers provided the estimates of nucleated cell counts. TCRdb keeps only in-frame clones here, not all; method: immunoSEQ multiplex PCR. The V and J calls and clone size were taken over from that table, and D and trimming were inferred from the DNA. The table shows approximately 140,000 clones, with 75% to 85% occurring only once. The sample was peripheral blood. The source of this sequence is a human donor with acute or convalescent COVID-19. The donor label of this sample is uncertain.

Written as DNA, the CDR3 is TGTGCCAGCTCACCACAGACAGGGAGGACTGACTATGGCTACACCTTC. Protein sequence: CASSPQTGRTDYGYTF. The gene calls are TRBV18 and TRBJ1-2, with 7 nucleotides matching TRBD1. J gave up 3 bases and V 1 base, and 8 bases lay outside the gene matches. The CDR3 runs 16 residues. Germline V gives CDR1 KGHSH, CDR2 LQKENI.